These 19 T cell receptor beta chains originate from one sample sequenced in a study of PD-L1 blockade in urothelial cancer. The assay was immunoSEQ multiplex PCR, and TCRdb's table has in-frame clones only and misses some. The sample has around 130,000 clones, 65% to 85% seen once; the top ten hold around 3.2%. Time point meaning: pretreatment peripheral blood. The sample in question was PBMCs, obtained around atezolizumab (anti-PD-L1) treatment. These receptors were obtained from a middle-aged man with urothelial cancer.

This clone has a handful of counts. This rearrangement joins TRBV28 to TRBJ2-7; D remains unclear. CDR1 is MDHEN, CDR2 SYDVKM, per germline. The CDR3 is made up of 17 amino acids. The V end was cut by 6 bases, the J end by 2 bases, with 23 bases between. The CDR3 is CASRSPWLARSPYEQYF. CDR3 bases: TGTGCCAGCAGATCTCCTTGGCTCGCAAGAAGTCCCTACGAGCAGTACTTC.

In its sample, this clone was seen a few times. The rearrangement links TRBV12-5 to TRBJ2-2; D uncertain. Germline values: CDR1 LGHNT, CDR2 FRNRAP. V was pared by 1 base and J by 6 bases, with 6 bases between. The CDR3 contains 13 residues. CDR3 nucleotides: TGTGCTAGTGGTTTGGGAGTCCCCGGGGAGCTGTTTTTT. Its translation is CASGLGVPGELFF.

The chain has TRBV28 and TRBJ2-3; 11 positions agree with TRBD2. The V gene's germline CDR1 is MDHEN and CDR2 SYDVKM. The trim removed 6 bases at V and 3 bases at J, leaving 2 bases unmatched. The length of the CDR3 is 14 residues. The CDR3: CASSRLAGTDTQYF. Written as DNA, the CDR3 is TGTGCCAGCAGCCGACTAGCGGGAACAGATACGCAGTATTTT.

CDR3 nucleotides: TGTGCCAGCAGCTCCAGGGGGAACACTGAAGCTTTCTTT. Protein sequence: CASSSRGNTEAFF. V and J are TRBV7-8 and TRBJ1-1; TRBD1 might be the D (6 bases). The germline gives CDR1 SGHVS, CDR2 FQNEAQ. V was shortened by 4 bases and J by 1 base, with 7 bases between the two germline ends. CDR3 length: 13 amino acids.

The chain links TRBV6-1 to TRBJ2-7; 9 nucleotides align to TRBD2. The CDR3 is 15 amino acids. Germline CDR1 is MNHNS and CDR2 is SASEGT. The ends lost 3 bases at V and 7 bases at J; junction bases unmatched: 10. This chain's CDR3 is CASSEASGTVGEQYF. CDR3 bases: TGTGCCAGCAGTGAGGCTAGCGGGACCGTAGGGGAGCAGTACTTC.

This clone was seen once. The chain combines TRBV7-2 with TRBJ2-1; unclear D gene. CDR3 length equals 17 residues. The V end lost 5 bases, the J end lost 0 bases, and 17 bases lay between the germline ends. CDR1 and CDR2 (germline): SGHTA, FQGNSA. This chain's CDR3 is CASSIDPWASSYNEQFF. The CDR3 DNA follows: TGTGCCAGCAGCATAGACCCCTGGGCCAGCTCCTACAATGAGCAGTTCTTC.

The rearrangement uses TRBV7-6 and TRBJ2-2; 7 bases match TRBD1. V lost 7 bases, J lost 5 bases, and 7 bases stayed unmatched. The germline CDR1 and CDR2 sequences are SGHVS and FNYEAQ. CDR3 length: 14 amino acids. The CDR3 DNA reads TGTGCCAGCACTCGACAGGGTGGGACCGGGGAGCTGTTTTTT. Translation: CASTRQGGTGELFF. The entire variable domain, with the rest obtained from reference TRBV7-6 and TRBJ2-2, is as follows: GAGVSQSPRYKVTKRGQDVALRCDPISGHVSLYWYRQALGQGPEFLTYFNYEAQQDKSGLPNDRFSAERPEGSISTLTIQRTEQRDSAMYRCASTRQGGTGELFFGEGSRLTVL.

The rearrangement links TRBV19 to TRBJ2-3; the D is unclear. Germline lookup yields CDR1 LNHDA and CDR2 SQIVND (reference sequence). V lost 6 bases and J lost 0, with 13 bases in between. The CDR3 consists of 15 residues. The CDR3 DNA reads as TGTGCCAGTAGGGATAGAGGCACTAGCACAGATACGCAGTATTTT. Amino acid sequence: CASRDRGTSTDTQYF.

The V gene is TRBV10-1, the J gene TRBJ2-7, with a weak D call TRBD2 (5 bases). Trimming stripped 6 bases from V and 2 bases from J, with 14 bases between. CDR1 WNHNN and CDR2 SYGVQD come from the germline V gene (reference sequence). There are 14 residues in the CDR3. CDR3 residues: CASSPRAATYEQYF. DNA for the CDR3: TGCGCCAGCAGCCCCCGAGCGGCTACCTACGAGCAGTACTTC.

This clone was seen only once. The CDR3, as DNA: TGTGCCAGCAGCCCCAAAGCGGGAGGGACTGTCTACGAGCAGTACTTC. Translated: CASSPKAGGTVYEQYF. The J gene is TRBJ2-7, the V gene TRBV27, with TRBD2 matching over 10 bases. The V gene's germline CDR1 is MNHEY and CDR2 SMNVEV (reference sequence). The CDR3 is made up of 16 amino acids. V was clipped by 6 bases and J by 3 bases; unmatched bases: 11.

V usage is TRBV19 and J usage is TRBJ2-2, with a weak D call TRBD2 (6 bases). The V gene's germline CDR1 is LNHDA and CDR2 SQIVND (reference sequence). V lost 6 bases to trimming and J lost 0 bases, with 20 bases between them. The CDR3 loop spans 18 amino acids. The CDR3 region is CASSRRDGAHSNTGELFF. CDR3 DNA sequence: TGTGCCAGTAGCAGGAGGGACGGAGCTCATTCGAACACCGGGGAGCTGTTTTTT.

This clone was detected only once. This chain connects TRBV5-1 to TRBJ2-2; D is perhaps TRBD1 (5 bases). The germline V and J ends were trimmed by 3 bases and 6 bases, with 15 bases remaining between them. CDR3 size: 15 residues. Germline-derived CDR1 and CDR2 are SGHRS and YFSETQ. The CDR3 DNA reads TGCGCCAGCAGCTCTTCAGGGAAGTACCCCGGGGAGCTGTTTTTT. Translation gives CASSSSGKYPGELFF.

The chain employs TRBV5-4 and TRBJ2-5; TRBD2 agrees at 12 bases. The CDR3 is made up of 15 amino acids. Looked up from germline, CDR1 is SGHNT and CDR2 is YYREEE (reference sequence). Unmatched junction bases numbered 8, after V lost 7 bases and J lost 4 bases. The CDR3 here is CASGLLAGGGETQYF. The CDR3 DNA follows: TGTGCCAGCGGTCTCCTAGCGGGAGGGGGAGAGACCCAGTACTTC.

The chain joins TRBV28 to TRBJ1-5; TRBD1 aligns across 10 bases. Germline CDR1 is MDHEN and CDR2 is SYDVKM. This CDR3 is built from 16 residues. Trimming at V came to 5 bases and at J to 4 bases, leaving 8 bases not matched to a gene. CDR3 sequence (DNA): TGTGCCAGCAGTCAAACGGGACAGGGGTTAAATCAGCCCCAGCATTTT. It is translated as CASSQTGQGLNQPQHF.

V and J are TRBV7-9 and TRBJ1-2; TRBD1 matches 11 bases. CDR1 SEHNR and CDR2 FQNEAQ come from the germline V gene (reference sequence). The CDR3 runs 17 residues. The V segment lost 3 bases and the J segment 3 bases; nucleotides outside the gene matches: 9. The CDR3 loop is CASSLRRDRGSHYGYTF. The DNA for the CDR3 is TGTGCCAGCAGCTTGAGACGGGACAGGGGGTCGCACTATGGCTACACCTTC.

This clone was counted between two and nine times. The chain joins TRBV9 to TRBJ1-5; perhaps TRBD1 as D (6 bases). V was clipped by 0 bases and J by 4 bases, with 11 bases between them. Germline values: CDR1 SGDLS, CDR2 YYNGEE. This CDR3 region has 15 residues. Written as DNA, the CDR3 is TGTGCCAGCAGCGTAGGTCTCCAGGGGAATCAGCCCCAGCATTTT. As protein: CASSVGLQGNQPQHF.

V and J are TRBV18 and TRBJ1-1; the D gene is possibly TRBD1 (6 bases). The CDR3 loop spans 13 amino acids. Germline V gene lookup returns CDR1 KGHSH and CDR2 LQKENI. The V end was cut by 5 bases, the J end by 6 bases, with 13 bases between. CDR3 nucleotides: TGTGCCAGCTCAGTACAGGGAATGGCTGAAGCTTTCTTT. Protein sequence: CASSVQGMAEAFF.

J is TRBJ2-5 and V is TRBV6-6, with TRBD1 identical over 9 bases. Per the germline V gene, CDR1 is MNHNY and CDR2 is SVGAGI (reference sequence). The CDR3 is 14 residues long. V trimming: 6 bases; J trimming: 7 bases; junction bases outside the gene matches: 9. The CDR3 nucleotides read TGTGCCAGCAGATTGACAGGGGGGCACGGGACCCAGTACTTC. Its protein is CASRLTGGHGTQYF.

The J gene is TRBJ2-2, the V gene TRBV5-1, with 8 bases matching TRBD2. This CDR3 has 14 residues. Germline V CDR1 and CDR2: SGHRS, YFSETQ. V lost 5 bases and J lost 2; bases outside the gene matches: 2. For the CDR3, the DNA is TGCGCCAGCAGTAGCGGGGCAAACACCGGGGAGCTGTTTTTT. Its protein is CASSSGANTGELFF.